This T cell receptor (beta chain) was recovered during a study of vaccination effects on CD4 cells after COVID-19. Study context: Antigen-specific CD4+ T cell clonotypes were called by their expansion after viral peptide-pool culture in ViraFEST. Wells each received around 2 million PBMC, cultured with approximately 9 IU/ml IL-2 and around 10 ug/ml peptides.

Having been cultured for under twelve days, the cells underwent CD4+ T cell isolation. In the vaccine recipients, nucleocapsid antibodies were negative and there was no prior SARS-CoV-2 infection. Profiled with immunoSEQ multiplex PCR; TCRdb holds only in-frame clones, not every one. The sample shows about 48,000 clones, 50% to 80% of them seen only once. A remark on this clone: Antigen: not known.

The CDR3 covers 13 residues. Between the trimmed V and J ends, which lost 3 bases and 7 bases, there was a span of 11 bases. Germline CDR1 is SGHNT and CDR2 is YYREEE (reference sequence). Notes on the study in general: Only a few convalescent patients and no early post-infection timepoints featured in the study.

The sample here was CD4+ T cells from PBMCs cultured without peptide, taken before COVID-19 vaccination. This sequence originates from a human donor who received a COVID-19 vaccine. The rearrangement joins TRBV5-4 to TRBJ2-1; D possibly uses TRBD1 or TRBD2 (5 bases each). Here the CDR3 reads CASSSGTINEQFF. Here the CDR3 DNA reads TGTGCCAGCAGCTCCGGGACCATAAATGAGCAGTTCTTC.